These 5 T cell receptor beta chains were all obtained from the same sample, sequenced in a study of T cells after posttransplantation cyclophosphamide. Here immunoSEQ multiplex PCR was the method, and the copy in TCRdb shows in-frame clones only, minus some. The table lists around 35,000 clones, with no singletons. Sequencing was performed on PBMCs. Receptors originate from a woman between 50 and 59 years old in good health and a related stem cell transplant donor.

This clone was seen at least ten times. This chain links TRBV27 with TRBJ2-3; 14 bases align to TRBD2. The V gene's germline CDR1 is MNHEY and CDR2 SMNVEV (reference sequence). The ends lost 0 bases at V and 10 bases at J; junction bases unmatched: 6. This CDR3 spans 16 amino acids. The CDR3 loop reads CASSLSAGTSGSSQYF. The CDR3 nucleotides read TGTGCCAGCAGTTTATCGGCCGGGACTAGCGGGAGTTCGCAGTATTTT.

This clone was detected many times. The chain joins TRBV11-3 to TRBJ2-3; no definite D call. V was trimmed by 8 bases and J by 4 bases, leaving 10 bases between them. Germline CDR1 and CDR2: SGHNT and YENEEA. The CDR3 covers 12 residues. In DNA form, the CDR3 reads TGTGCCAGCGGTAGTATGTCAGATACGCAGTATTTT. This gives the protein CASGSMSDTQYF.

This clone was recorded at least ten times. This chain joins TRBV6-5 and TRBJ2-1; D unresolved. Per germline, CDR1 MNHEY and CDR2 SVGAGI. The CDR3 extends over 15 amino acids. Trimming stripped 0 bases from V and 0 bases from J, with 6 bases between. This CDR3 is CASSYSAHSYNEQFF. Written as DNA, the CDR3 is TGTGCCAGCAGTTACTCGGCCCACTCCTACAATGAGCAGTTCTTC.

This clone was seen repeatedly, ten times or more. The chain uses TRBV6-2 or TRBV6-3 and TRBJ2-1; D might be TRBD2 (6 bases). This CDR3 region has 18 residues. Germline values: CDR1 MNHEY, CDR2 SVGEGT. Trimming removed 0 bases at V and 2 bases at J, with 17 bases between. In DNA, the CDR3 is TGTGCCAGCAGTTACTCGAGGGCCGAGACGGGGGCCTACAATGAGCAGTTCTTC. Translated, it gives CASSYSRAETGAYNEQFF.

This clone appeared many times. The CDR3 reads CATTPGQGYGYTF. CDR3 coding DNA: TGTGCCACCACTCCGGGACAGGGTTATGGCTACACCTTC. The rearrangement links TRBV24-1 to TRBJ1-2; 9 nucleotides line up with TRBD1. CDR1 and CDR2 (germline): KGHDR, SFDVKD. The CDR3 contains 13 residues. V was pared by 8 bases and J by 5 bases, with 5 bases of the junction left unmatched.